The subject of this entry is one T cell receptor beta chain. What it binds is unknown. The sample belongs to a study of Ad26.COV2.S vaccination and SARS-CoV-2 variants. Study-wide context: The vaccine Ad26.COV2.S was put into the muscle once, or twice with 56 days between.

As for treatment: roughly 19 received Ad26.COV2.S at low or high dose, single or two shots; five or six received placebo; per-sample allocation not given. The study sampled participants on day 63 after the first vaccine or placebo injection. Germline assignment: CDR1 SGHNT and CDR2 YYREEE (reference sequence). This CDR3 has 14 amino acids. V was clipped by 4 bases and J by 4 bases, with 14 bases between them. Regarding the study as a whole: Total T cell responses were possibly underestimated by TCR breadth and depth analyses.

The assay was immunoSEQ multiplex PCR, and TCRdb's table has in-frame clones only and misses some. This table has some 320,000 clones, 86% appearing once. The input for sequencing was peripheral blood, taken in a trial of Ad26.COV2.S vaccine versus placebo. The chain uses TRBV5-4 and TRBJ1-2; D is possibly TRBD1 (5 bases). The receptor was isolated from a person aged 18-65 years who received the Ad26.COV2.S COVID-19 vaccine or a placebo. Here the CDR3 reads CASSGTDRSYGYTF. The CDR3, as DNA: TGTGCCAGCAGCGGTACCGACAGATCCTATGGCTACACCTTC. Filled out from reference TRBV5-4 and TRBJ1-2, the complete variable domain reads ETGVTQSPTHLIKTRGQQVTLRCSSQSGHNTVSWYQQALGQGPQFIFQYYREEENGRGNFPPRFSGLQFPNYSSELNVNALELDDSALYLCASSGTDRSYGYTFGSGTRLTVV.